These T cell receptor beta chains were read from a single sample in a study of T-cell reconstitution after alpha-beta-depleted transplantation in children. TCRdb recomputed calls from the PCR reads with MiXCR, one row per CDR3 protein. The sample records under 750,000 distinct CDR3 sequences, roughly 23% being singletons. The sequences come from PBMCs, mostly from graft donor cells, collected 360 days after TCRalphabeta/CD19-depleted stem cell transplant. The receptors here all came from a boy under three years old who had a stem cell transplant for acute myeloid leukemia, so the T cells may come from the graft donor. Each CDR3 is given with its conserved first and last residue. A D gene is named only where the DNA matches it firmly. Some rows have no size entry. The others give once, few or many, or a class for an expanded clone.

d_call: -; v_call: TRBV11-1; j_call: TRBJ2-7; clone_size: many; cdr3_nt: TGTGCCAGCAGCTTAGTGCCCACGTCCGCGGGCGCCAGCCCCTACGAGCAGTACTTC; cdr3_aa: CASSLVPTSAGASPYEQYF
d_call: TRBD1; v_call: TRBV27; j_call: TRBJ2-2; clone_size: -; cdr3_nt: TGTGCCAGCAGTTTCGGGACAGACGGGGAGCTGTTTTTT; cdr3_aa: CASSFGTDGELFF
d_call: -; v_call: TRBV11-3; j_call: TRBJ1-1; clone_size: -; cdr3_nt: TGTGCCAGCAGCATCGAGAGGGCCACTGAAGCTTTCTTT; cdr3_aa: CASSIERATEAFF
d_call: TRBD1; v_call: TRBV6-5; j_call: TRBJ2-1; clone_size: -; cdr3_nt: TGTGCCAGCAGTTACGGGTACGGGGACAGGGGTGGCAATGAGCAGTTCTTC; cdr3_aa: CASSYGYGDRGGNEQFF
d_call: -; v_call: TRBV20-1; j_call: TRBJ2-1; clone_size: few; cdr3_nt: TGCAGTGCTAGAGTGGGCCGCAGAGACAATGAGCAGTTCTTC; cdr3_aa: CSARVGRRDNEQFF
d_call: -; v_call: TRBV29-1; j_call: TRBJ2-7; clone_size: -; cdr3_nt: TGCAGCGTTAGCTTGAGGGTCTCGAGCTCCTACGAGCAGTACTTC; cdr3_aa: CSVSLRVSSSYEQYF
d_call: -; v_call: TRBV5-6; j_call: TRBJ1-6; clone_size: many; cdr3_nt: TGTGCCAGCAGCTTGCTCGGGAATTCACCCCTCCACTTT; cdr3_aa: CASSLLGNSPLHF
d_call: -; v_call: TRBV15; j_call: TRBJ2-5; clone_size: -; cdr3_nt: TGTGCCACCAGCCGGGACGGAAACCAAGAGACCCAGTACTTC; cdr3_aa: CATSRDGNQETQYF
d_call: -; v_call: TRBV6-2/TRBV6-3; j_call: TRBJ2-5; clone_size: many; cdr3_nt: TGTGCCAGCAGTTACTACCAAGAGACCCAGTACTTC; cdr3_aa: CASSYYQETQYF
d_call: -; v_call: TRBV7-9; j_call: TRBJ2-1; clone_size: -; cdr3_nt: TGTGCCAGCAGGGAGGCGGTGACCAGCTCCTACAATGAGCAGTTCTTC; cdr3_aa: CASREAVTSSYNEQFF
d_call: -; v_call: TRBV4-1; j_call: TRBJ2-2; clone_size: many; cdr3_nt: TGCGCCAGCAGCCAGGGCGTCGCTAGCATCGGAACCGGGGAGCTGTTTTTT; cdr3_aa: CASSQGVASIGTGELFF
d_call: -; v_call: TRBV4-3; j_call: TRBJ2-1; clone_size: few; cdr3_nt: TGCGCCAGCAGCCAAGACGGGAACTCCTACAATGAGCAGTTCTTC; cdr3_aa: CASSQDGNSYNEQFF
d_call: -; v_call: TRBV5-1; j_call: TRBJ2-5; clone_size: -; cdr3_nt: TGCGCCAGCAGAGGTCAGAGCACAGAGACCCAGTACTTC; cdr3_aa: CASRGQSTETQYF
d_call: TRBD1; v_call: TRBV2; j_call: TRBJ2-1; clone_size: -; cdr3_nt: TGTGCCAGCAGCGTCGACAGGGCAAGTGACAATGAGCAGTTCTTC; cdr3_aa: CASSVDRASDNEQFF
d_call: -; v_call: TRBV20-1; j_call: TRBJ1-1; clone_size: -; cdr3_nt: TGCAGTGCTGGAGACCACAGGGACACTGAAGCTTTCTTT; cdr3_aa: CSAGDHRDTEAFF
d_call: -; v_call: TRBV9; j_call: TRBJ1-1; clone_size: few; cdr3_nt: TGTGCCAGCAGCCCCTCCCGGGGAGCTTTCTTT; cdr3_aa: CASSPSRGAFF
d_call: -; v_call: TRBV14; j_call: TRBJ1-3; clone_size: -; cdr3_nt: TGTGCCAGCAGCCAAGGGCCGGGGAGCTCTGGAAACACCATATATTTT; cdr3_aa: CASSQGPGSSGNTIYF
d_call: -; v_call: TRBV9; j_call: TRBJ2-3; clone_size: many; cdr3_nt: TGTGCCAGCAGCGACTTACAGGTAAAAAGCACAGATACGCAGTATTTT; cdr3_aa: CASSDLQVKSTDTQYF
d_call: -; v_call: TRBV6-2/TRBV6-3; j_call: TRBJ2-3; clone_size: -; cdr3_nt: TGTGCCAGCAGCCAGAGGCCGAATACGCAGTATTTT; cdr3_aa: CASSQRPNTQYF
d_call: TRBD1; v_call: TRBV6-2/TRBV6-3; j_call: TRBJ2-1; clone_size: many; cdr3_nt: TGTGCCAGCAGTTACTCGGGACAGCGCAATGAGCAGTTCTTC; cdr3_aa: CASSYSGQRNEQFF